This T cell receptor (beta chain) came from a study of naive and memory T cell subsets. General study results and limits: In CD4 and CD8 cells, diversity dropped from naive through EMRA. A few larger clonotypes appeared in naive repertoires, especially CD8, possibly memory cells re-expressing CD45RA.

To note about this clonotype: Its antigen is unidentified.

From the second PCR step, alpha and beta chains were amplified apart. Sequential positive selection took CD4 T cells first, then CD8 T cells. An equimolar mix of two oligonucleotides served as the beta constant-region primer for TRBC1 and TRBC2. Ligated cDNA was amplified by four rounds of PCR with nested alpha and beta constant-region primers and SP2. An oligonucleotide with the SP2 primer and a 12-nucleotide UMI was ligated to the cDNA 3' end. TCRdb re-analysed the UMI-ligation and nested PCR reads in MiXCR, keeping a single row per CDR3 protein. Of under 150,000 distinct CDR3 sequences in the sample, approximately 20% are singletons; the top ten hold 0.5% to 0.75%. The CDR3 covers 14 residues. Germline CDR1 MNHEY, CDR2 SMNVEV (reference sequence). Trimming removed 2 bases at V and 6 bases at J, with 8 bases between.

This receptor was taken from a human donor in good health. The sequenced sample was naive CD8+ T cells from blood. This sequence joins TRBV27 and TRBJ1-6; D not resolved. The CDR3, as DNA: TGTGCCAGCAGTTTAGTACAGAGTAATTCACCCCTCCACTTT. Residues: CASSLVQSNSPLHF.